Sequencing of this TCR beta chain was carried out in a study of blood T cell repertoires in COVID-19. About the study: Acute and convalescent COVID-19 specimens originated in the United States, Italy and Spain. T cells, B-cell-depleted T cells, or PBMCs supplied cDNA or gDNA.

From germline, CDR1 is SEHNR and CDR2 FQNEAQ (reference sequence). The length of the CDR3 is 16 residues. The V and J ends lost 3 bases and 4 bases, in that order; junction bases with no gene match: 9. Under the authors' procedure: Amplification of reference gene primers provided the estimated nucleated cell counts. Using immunoSEQ multiplex PCR, the repertoire was profiled, and TCRdb retains in-frame clones only, with some absent. That table supplies the V and J calls and clone size; D and trimming were determined from the DNA. Here the sample spans approximately 290,000 clones, 80% to 85% being singletons.

The rearrangement uses TRBV7-9 and TRBJ1-3, with 7 bases aligning to TRBD1. The clonotype originates from a person between 65 and 79 years old with COVID-19, enrolled during active disease. The sequencing input was peripheral blood. CDR3 sequence reads: CASSFGQVGSGNTIYF. In DNA form, the CDR3 reads TGTGCCAGCAGCTTCGGACAGGTGGGCTCCGGAAACACCATATATTTT.